The 4 T cell receptor beta chains given below trace back to one sample, sequenced in a study of Graves' ophthalmopathy and Graves' hyperthyroidism. Transcripts of RNA were the source for amplifying TCR beta CDR3 regions. First-round RT-PCR used HTBI primers; second-round multiplex PCR followed. Using its own MiXCR run on the multiplex PCR reads, TCRdb lists one record per CDR3 protein. This table has some 250,000 distinct CDR3 sequences, around 50% appearing once. The sequenced sample consisted of peripheral blood. Receptors originate from an adult man with Graves' ophthalmopathy.

The rearrangement uses TRBV9 and TRBJ2-7; D uncertain. This CDR3 is built from 17 residues. V dropped 4 bases and J dropped 2 bases, with 22 bases sitting between them. The V gene's germline CDR1 is SGDLS and CDR2 YYNGEE. The CDR3 sequence is CASSQDITAGSPYEQYF. The CDR3 DNA is TGTGCCAGCAGCCAAGATATTACGGCAGGTTCTCCCTACGAGCAGTACTTC. Using reference TRBV9 and TRBJ2-7 for the parts outside the CDR3, the full variable domain is DSGVTQTPKHLITATGQRVTLRCSPRSGDLSVYWYQQSLDQGLQFLIQYYNGEERAKGNILERFSAQQFPDLHSELNLSSLELGDSALYFCASSQDITAGSPYEQYFGPGTRLTVT.

This chain uses TRBV29-1 with TRBJ2-2, with unresolved D. The CDR3 runs to 13 residues. Trimming took 5 bases from V and 0 from J, leaving 7 bases between them. Per the germline V gene, CDR1 is SQVTM and CDR2 is ANQGSEA. CDR3 sequence: CSVLVANTGELFF. CDR3 nucleotide sequence: TGCAGCGTTCTTGTAGCGAACACCGGGGAGCTGTTTTTT.

This clonotype was detected ten times or more. The rearrangement joins TRBV10-3 to TRBJ1-2; 11 nucleotides agree with TRBD1. V was clipped by 6 bases and J by 2 bases; unmatched bases: 5. The CDR3 has 15 amino acids. CDR1 is ENHRY and CDR2 is SYGVKD in the germline V gene. The CDR3 DNA sequence: TGTGCCATCAGGGACAGGGGGCAAGCAAACTATGGCTACACCTTC. It codes for CAIRDRGQANYGYTF.

Here the CDR3 DNA reads TGTGCCACCAGCAGAGGAGGGGCGGGGGGGCCGGGAGAGACCCAGTACTTC. This translates into CATSRGGAGGPGETQYF. The chain uses TRBV15 and TRBJ2-5; TRBD2 matches at 9 bases. CDR3 length: 17 amino acids. With V trimmed by 1 base and J by 4 bases, 10 bases remained unmatched. Germline CDR1 reads LNHNV; CDR2 reads YYDKDF (reference sequence).